The sequence of this TCR beta chain was determined in a study of T cell changes during pregnancy in multiple sclerosis (dated 2019 in TCRdb). Broadly, across the study: In women with multiple sclerosis, the researchers looked at how the T cell repertoire shifted as pregnancy progressed.

In regard to this clone: What antigen it recognizes has not been identified. There are no base qualities to consult, and no much larger clone falls within one base.

The library came from the immunoSEQ multiplex PCR assay. In TCRdb, the immuneACCESS table is reduced to in-frame sequences with V and J assigned. These tables do not hold every clone; where another copy was compared, an unresolved V gene accounts for under half, and the others remain unexplained. This sample lists tens of thousands of clones; approximately 90% were detected once. 1.5% to 2% of the sample rests with the top ten. The TCR was taken from a female donor in good health, enrolled as a control in a pregnancy study. The sequencing here drew on peripheral blood, taken in the first trimester of pregnancy.

The DNA sequence is as follows: TGTGCCAGCAGTTGGATGGCGGGAGGAAGTAATGAGCAGTTCTTC. It is translated as CASSWMAGGSNEQFF. The sequence links TRBV28 to TRBJ2-1; the central 8 bases match TRBD2. Based on the germline V gene, the CDR1 and CDR2 sequences are MDHEN and SYDVKM. There are 15 amino acids in the CDR3, from cysteine to phenylalanine inclusive. Solely the CDR3 DNA is kept, with 45 bases framed from the first base. Germline trimming: 4 bases from V, 7 bases from J; junction bases outside gene matches: 9.